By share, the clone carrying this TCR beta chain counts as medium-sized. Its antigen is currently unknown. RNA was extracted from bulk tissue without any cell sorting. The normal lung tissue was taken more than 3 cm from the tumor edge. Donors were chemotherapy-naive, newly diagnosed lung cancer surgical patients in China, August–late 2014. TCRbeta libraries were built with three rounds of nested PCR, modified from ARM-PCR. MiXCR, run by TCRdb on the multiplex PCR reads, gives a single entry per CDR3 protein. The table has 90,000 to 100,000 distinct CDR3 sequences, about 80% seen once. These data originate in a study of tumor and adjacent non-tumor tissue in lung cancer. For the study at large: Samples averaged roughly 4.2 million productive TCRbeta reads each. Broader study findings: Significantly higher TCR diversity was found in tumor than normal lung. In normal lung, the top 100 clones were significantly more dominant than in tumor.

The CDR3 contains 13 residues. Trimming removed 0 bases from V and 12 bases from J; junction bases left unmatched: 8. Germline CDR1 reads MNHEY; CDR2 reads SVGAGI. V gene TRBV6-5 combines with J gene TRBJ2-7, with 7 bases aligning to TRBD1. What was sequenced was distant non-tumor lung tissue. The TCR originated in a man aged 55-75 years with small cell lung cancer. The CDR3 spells CASSYSNQGEVYV. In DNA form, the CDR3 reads TGTGCCAGCAGTTACTCGAACCAGGGGGAAGTGTACGTC.